A single T cell receptor beta chain is shown here with its context. Antigen: not known. This specimen includes other DNA sequences encoding the same CDR3. These data are taken from a study of cytomegalovirus exposure and HLA in healthy donors. The PCR contained 60 Vbeta and 13 Jbeta primers. The authors' processing: It was a later analysis that counted 83 million or so unique TCR beta chains, of which 8.5 million to 12 million were shared. This table comes from immunoSEQ multiplex PCR, and its TCRdb copy is limited to in-frame clones, with some not included. The DNA gave D and trimming, while V, J and clone size come from that table. This table has just over 150,000 clones, less than 90% appearing once. The CDR3 covers 16 residues. V was pared by 4 bases and J by 5 bases, with 13 bases of the junction left unmatched. Germline CDR1 and CDR2: SGHRS and YFSETQ. Regarding the study as a whole: Across donors, sequencing depth was assumed by presence/absence analyses to be roughly uniform.

The receptor was isolated from a male donor in good health and CMV-seropositive. Sequenced input: PBMCs. V gene TRBV5-1 combines with J gene TRBJ2-5; 8 positions match TRBD2. The CDR3 nucleotides read TGCGCCAGCAGCCCGATGTCCAGCGGGGGACGGGAGACCCAGTACTTC. As protein: CASSPMSSGGRETQYF.